This passage covers 27 T cell receptor beta chains from one sample sequenced in a study of T cells in localized non-small cell lung cancer (dated by TCRdb to 2020 to 2022). Library preparation used the immunoSEQ multiplex PCR assay. TCRdb retrieved this table from immuneACCESS and kept in-frame rearrangements only. Not all clones are present; in checked studies, unresolved V genes account for under half, and no reason is known for the remainder. The sample includes about 92,000 clones, with more than 75% observed a single time. Of the sample, approximately 4% falls within the top ten clones. Sequencing used PBMCs, obtained before any cancer treatment. These receptors were obtained from a woman aged 35-75 years with stage II squamous cell lung carcinoma.

The chain carries TRBV2 and TRBJ2-1; D gene uncertain. CDR1 SNHLY and CDR2 FYNNEI come from the germline V gene. Trimming removed 1 base at V and 5 bases at J, with 6 bases between. This CDR3 is 13 amino acids long. CDR3 in DNA: TGTGCCAGCAGTGAAGGACTGCACAATGAGCAGTTCTTC. This sequence encodes CASSEGLHNEQFF.

The chain combines TRBV7-6 with TRBJ1-1; D might be TRBD1 (5 bases). V lost 1 base and J 0 bases, leaving 15 bases between the germline ends. CDR3 size: 17 residues. Germline V gives CDR1 SGHVS, CDR2 FNYEAQ. The CDR3 DNA sequence: TGTGCCAGCAGCTTAGGAACAGGCGAAACTATGAACACTGAAGCTTTCTTT. This translates into CASSLGTGETMNTEAFF.

The rearrangement links TRBV30 to TRBJ2-5; D is possibly TRBD2 (5 bases). This CDR3 has 13 amino acids. V was cut by 3 bases and J by 5 bases, with 13 bases left in between. CDR1 and CDR2 from the germline V gene are GTSNPN and SVGIG (reference sequence). The CDR3, as DNA: TGTGCCTGGAGCTATACGGGAATGGAGACCCAGTACTTC. It translates to CAWSYTGMETQYF.

The chain combines TRBV5-1 with TRBJ2-1; D uncertain. Germline CDR1 and CDR2: SGHRS and YFSETQ. The length of the CDR3 is 17 residues. Trimming removed 2 bases from V and 5 bases from J, with 20 bases in between. CDR3 in amino acids: CASSLRPRPPDDNEQFF. Here the CDR3 DNA reads TGCGCCAGCAGCTTACGTCCTCGTCCCCCTGACGACAATGAGCAGTTCTTC.

The rearrangement joins TRBV11-2 to TRBJ1-5; possible D gene TRBD1, 6 bases. Trimming stripped 5 bases from V and 9 bases from J, with 14 bases between. The CDR3 spans 13 residues. Germline CDR1 is SGHAT and CDR2 is FQNNGV. CDR3 nucleotides: TGTGCCAGCAGCGAAGGACAGTCGCGGCCCCAGCATTTT. Translating it yields CASSEGQSRPQHF.

V gene TRBV11-2 combines with J gene TRBJ1-6; D unresolved. The CDR3 is 15 residues long. V was trimmed by 1 base and J by 10 bases, leaving 14 bases between them. The V gene's germline CDR1 is SGHAT and CDR2 FQNNGV. The CDR3 DNA sequence: TGTGCCAGCAGCTTAGGGTCCGGGAGGGAGTCACCCCTCCACTTT. Its protein is CASSLGSGRESPLHF.

The gene calls are TRBV6-4 and TRBJ1-1; tentatively, D is TRBD1 (6 bases). From germline, CDR1 is MRHNA and CDR2 SNTAGT. V was clipped by 5 bases and J by 8 bases, with 15 bases between them. CDR3 length: 13 residues. The CDR3: CASSLNPGTEAFF. The CDR3 nucleotides are TGTGCCAGCAGTCTGAACCCCGGGACAGAAGCTTTCTTT.

The genes are TRBV4-1 and TRBJ1-5; D is possibly TRBD1 (6 bases). The CDR3 is 15 amino acids. Trimming removed 2 bases from V and 6 bases from J, with 14 bases in between. Germline V gives CDR1 MGHRA, CDR2 YSYEKL. The CDR3 DNA sequence: TGCGCCAGCAGCCAACAGGGGTTGGTGGGTCAGCCCCAGCATTTT. Its protein is CASSQQGLVGQPQHF.

This chain connects TRBV7-9 to TRBJ1-2; D may be TRBD1 (6 bases). V was clipped by 3 bases and J by 6 bases, with 14 bases between them. There are 14 residues in the CDR3. Germline CDR1 and CDR2: SEHNR and FQNEAQ (reference sequence). The CDR3 is CASSLDLQGNGYTF. CDR3 in DNA: TGTGCCAGCAGCTTGGATCTACAGGGAAATGGCTACACCTTC.

The sample holds one count of this clone. The chain combines TRBV4-2 with TRBJ2-3; the match to TRBD2 covers 7 bases. Unmatched junction bases numbered 9, after V lost 0 bases and J lost 0 bases. Germline V gives CDR1 LGHNA, CDR2 YNFKEQ. The CDR3 contains 18 residues. The CDR3 protein is CASSQDSGGLGSTDTQYF. DNA for the CDR3: TGTGCCAGCAGCCAAGATTCGGGGGGTTTGGGTAGCACAGATACGCAGTATTTT.

The J gene is TRBJ1-2, the V gene TRBV18, with D perhaps matching TRBD1 (5 bases). Between the trimmed V and J ends, which lost 2 bases and 0 bases, there was a span of 10 bases. Germline V gene data show CDR1 as KGHSH and CDR2 as LQKENI. CDR3 length: 15 residues. CDR3 nucleotide sequence: TGTGCCAGCTCACCAAAGACAGAAGCTAACTATGGCTACACCTTC. It translates to CASSPKTEANYGYTF.

The chain uses TRBV10-1 and TRBJ1-1; D unclear. Looked up from germline, CDR1 is WNHNN and CDR2 is SYGVQD (reference sequence). V was pared by 1 base and J by 1 base, with 13 bases between. CDR3 length: 16 residues. CDR3 region: CASSEFPIDKNTEAFF. As DNA, the CDR3 is TGCGCCAGCAGTGAGTTTCCTATCGACAAGAACACTGAAGCTTTCTTT.

The CDR3 spells CASSREGHGYGYTF. The CDR3 region has the DNA TGCGCCAGCAGCCGGGAGGGTCACGGCTATGGCTACACCTTC. V and J are TRBV5-1 and TRBJ1-2, with D uncertain. The CDR3 consists of 14 residues. V lost 4 bases to trimming and J lost 4 bases, with 14 bases between them. Looked up from germline, CDR1 is SGHRS and CDR2 is YFSETQ.

The chain uses TRBV7-9 and TRBJ2-1; no reliable D call. Per germline, CDR1 SEHNR and CDR2 FQNEAQ (reference sequence). V lost 5 bases and J 13 bases, leaving 12 bases between the germline ends. This CDR3 has 11 residues. This CDR3 is CASSLPGHQFF. CDR3 nucleotide sequence: TGTGCCAGCAGCCTACCGGGTCACCAGTTCTTC.

The chain combines TRBV9 with TRBJ1-1; tentatively, D is TRBD1 (5 bases). The V gene's germline CDR1 is SGDLS and CDR2 YYNGEE. This CDR3 contains 14 residues. V lost 1 base to trimming and J lost 3 bases, with 10 bases between them. CDR3: CASSVIGGDTEAFF. The CDR3 DNA sequence: TGTGCCAGCAGCGTAATCGGGGGGGACACTGAAGCTTTCTTT.

The rearrangement links TRBV19 to TRBJ1-1, with a tentative D call TRBD1 (5 bases). This CDR3 region has 15 residues. V gave up 4 bases and J gave up 1 base, with 13 bases separating them. CDR1 and CDR2 from the germline V gene are LNHDA and SQIVND (reference sequence). As DNA, the CDR3 is TGTGCCAGTAGTAGGTACAGGACAACGAACACTGAAGCTTTCTTT. This gives the protein CASSRYRTTNTEAFF.

The chain employs TRBV5-1 and TRBJ2-7, with D perhaps matching TRBD2 (5 bases). The CDR3 has 14 amino acids. V was clipped by 2 bases and J by 6 bases, with 15 bases between them. The germline gives CDR1 SGHRS, CDR2 YFSETQ. For the CDR3, the DNA is TGCGCCAGCAGCTTTAGGGATTTGGGGAGCGAGCAGTACTTC. This encodes CASSFRDLGSEQYF.

The chain carries TRBV13 and TRBJ1-6, with D perhaps matching TRBD1 (5 bases). This CDR3 spans 17 amino acids. Germline V gives CDR1 PRHDT, CDR2 FYEKMQ (reference sequence). V dropped 2 bases and J dropped 5 bases, with 16 bases sitting between them. The chain's CDR3 is CASSLYGGSMDNSPLHF. The CDR3 DNA reads as TGTGCCAGCAGCTTATACGGGGGAAGCATGGATAATTCACCCCTCCACTTT.

J is TRBJ2-5 and V is TRBV29-1, with TRBD1 matching over 8 bases. Germline values: CDR1 SQVTM, CDR2 ANQGSEA. V shed 3 bases, J shed 2 bases, and the junction held 2 bases outside the gene matches. CDR3 length: 13 amino acids. In DNA, the CDR3 is TGCAGCGTTGACAGGGGGCTTCAAGAGACCCAGTACTTC. Its protein is CSVDRGLQETQYF.

The chain recombines TRBV15 with TRBJ2-5; tentatively, D is TRBD1 (6 bases). From germline, CDR1 is LNHNV and CDR2 YYDKDF (reference sequence). The CDR3 has 15 amino acids. Trimming stripped 5 bases from V and 4 bases from J, with 17 bases between. The CDR3 here is CATSVRTAGRETQYF. The CDR3 coding sequence is TGTGCCACCAGCGTCCGGACAGCCGGACGAGAGACCCAGTACTTC.

The J gene is TRBJ2-7, the V gene TRBV6-5, with D hard to call. The CDR3 contains 16 residues. V lost 2 bases to trimming and J lost 0 bases, with 14 bases between them. CDR1 and CDR2 from the germline V gene are MNHEY and SVGAGI. Here the CDR3 DNA reads TGTGCCAGCAGTTACAAGAGGTCCTTTAGCTCCTACGAGCAGTACTTC. The encoded protein is CASSYKRSFSSYEQYF.

The chain links TRBV28 to TRBJ2-3; 7 bases align to TRBD1. Unmatched junction bases numbered 4, after V lost 4 bases and J lost 3 bases. CDR1 MDHEN and CDR2 SYDVKM come from the germline V gene. CDR3 length: 14 amino acids. For the CDR3, the DNA is TGTGCCAGCAGTTCTCGACAGGGAACAGATACGCAGTATTTT. It specifies CASSSRQGTDTQYF.

The CDR3 DNA reads TGTGCCAGCAGAAGATCGAGGGTGCGGTCTAACTATGGCTACACCTTC. It translates to CASRRSRVRSNYGYTF. This sequence joins TRBV28 and TRBJ1-2, with D unclear. Trimming shortened V by 6 bases and J by 0 bases, and 17 bases separated the two germline ends. The CDR3 is 16 amino acids. Germline values: CDR1 MDHEN, CDR2 SYDVKM.

This clone was detected once. The J gene is TRBJ1-5, the V gene TRBV18, with 9 positions matching TRBD1. The CDR3 totals 14 residues. Germline values: CDR1 KGHSH, CDR2 LQKENI. J gave up 7 bases and V 3 bases, and 4 bases lay outside the gene matches. The CDR3, as DNA: TGTGCCAGCTCACCCGGGACAGGGCGGCAGCCCCAGCATTTT. Its translation is CASSPGTGRQPQHF.

The rearrangement links TRBV5-1 to TRBJ1-2, with a tentative D call TRBD1 (6 bases). This CDR3 comprises 13 residues. V dropped 4 bases and J dropped 5 bases, with 12 bases sitting between them. Germline CDR1 is SGHRS and CDR2 is YFSETQ. CDR3 sequence: CASSAVTGYGYTF. The CDR3 region has the DNA TGCGCCAGCAGCGCTGTGACAGGATATGGCTACACCTTC. Full variable domain (rest looked up from reference TRBV5-1 and TRBJ1-2): KAGVTQTPRYLIKTRGQQVTLSCSPISGHRSVSWYQQTPGQGLQFLFEYFSETQRNKGNFPGRFSGRQFSNSRSEMNVSTLELGDSALYLCASSAVTGYGYTFGSGTRLTVV.

V gene TRBV5-1 combines with J gene TRBJ2-4; D call uncertain. CDR3 size: 12 residues. The germline CDR1 and CDR2 sequences are SGHRS and YFSETQ. V was clipped by 2 bases and J by 5 bases, with 5 bases between them. The CDR3 nucleotides read TGCGCCAGCAGCTTATCTGAAAACATTCAGTACTTC. Encoded protein: CASSLSENIQYF.

J is TRBJ1-1 and V is TRBV7-8; 7 positions match TRBD1. The junction had 9 bases not matched to a gene; V was cut back by 3 bases and J by 2 bases. The CDR3 extends over 16 amino acids. Germline values: CDR1 SGHVS, CDR2 FQNEAQ. CDR3 residues: CASSFLPRDRNTEAFF. The CDR3 nucleotides read TGTGCCAGCAGCTTTCTCCCCCGGGACAGAAACACTGAAGCTTTCTTT.